One sample yielded the 5 T cell receptor beta chains listed below, sequenced in a study of T cell responses to AZD1222 COVID-19 vaccine (dated by TCRdb to about 2021). The sample's time point label, in plain terms: baseline before first vaccination. Receptors were amplified or captured by the immunoSEQ multiplex PCR assay. TCRdb stores this immuneACCESS table with in-frame sequences only. Part of the clones is absent; in the studies checked, under half of the shortfall reflects unresolved V genes, and no reason is known for the rest. Recorded for this sample are under 150,000 clones; roughly 93% of them occurred a single time. The leading ten clones occupy around 5.4% of the sample. The sequences come from peripheral blood, collected on day 0 of AZD1222 vaccination. Source of these receptors: an adult in good health.

This clone was detected a few times. The V call is TRBV5-8, the J call TRBJ1-2; D is unclear. Germline V gene sequence: CDR1 SGHTS, CDR2 YDEGEE. V lost 5 bases and J 8 bases, leaving 13 bases between the germline ends. This CDR3 has 12 amino acids. The CDR3 region is CASSVDGPGYTF. CDR3 sequence (DNA): TGTGCCAGCAGTGTAGACGGCCCGGGCTACACCTTC.

This clone came up a few times. V gene TRBV18 combines with J gene TRBJ2-7; possibly TRBD1 or TRBD2 for D (5 bases each). CDR3 length equals 13 residues. Germline lookup yields CDR1 KGHSH and CDR2 LQKENI. V lost 5 bases, J lost 3 bases, and 11 bases lay in between. CDR3 coding DNA: TGTGCCAGCTCAAACGGGGCCAACTACGAGCAGTACTTC. Encoded protein: CASSNGANYEQYF. The complete variable domain, with remaining parts taken from reference TRBV18 and TRBJ2-7, reads NAGVMQNPRHLVRRRGQEARLRCSPMKGHSHVYWYRQLPEEGLKFMVYLQKENIIDESGMPKERFSAEFPKEGPSILRIQQVVRGDSAAYFCASSNGANYEQYFGPGTRLTVT.

This chain links TRBV7-3 with TRBJ1-3, with unresolved D. V dropped 5 bases and J dropped 0 bases, with 8 bases sitting between them. The CDR3 covers 14 residues. Germline CDR1 SGHTA, CDR2 FQGTGA. The CDR3 DNA is TGTGCCAGCAGCCCTAAGGGCTCTGGAAACACCATATATTTT. Its translation is CASSPKGSGNTIYF.

This clone was found once. The chain carries TRBV29-1 and TRBJ2-7; either TRBD1 or TRBD2 may fit D (6 bases each). Looked up from germline, CDR1 is SQVTM and CDR2 is ANQGSEA. The CDR3 is made up of 13 amino acids. Trimming removed 4 bases from V and 3 bases from J, with 13 bases in between. The CDR3 bases are TGCAGCGTTGTCCCCAGGGGAGGCTACGAGCAGTACTTC. Amino acid sequence: CSVVPRGGYEQYF.

The chain links TRBV18 to TRBJ1-1; no firm D call. The CDR3 consists of 17 residues. Between the trimmed V and J ends, which lost 3 bases and 3 bases, there was a span of 20 bases. Germline CDR1 reads KGHSH; CDR2 reads LQKENI. The CDR3 DNA is TGTGCCAGCTCACCGCCATTAAGTGGAGGAGGAGACACTGAAGCTTTCTTT. Translated, it gives CASSPPLSGGGDTEAFF.